A single sample gave rise to the 18 T cell receptor beta chains below, sequenced in a study of T-cell memory formation after mild COVID-19. MiXCR, run by TCRdb on the 5' RACE reads, gives a single entry per CDR3 protein. The sample carries under 300,000 distinct CDR3 sequences, 16% recorded once. Sequencing input: PBMCs or a T cell subset sorted from them (not recorded which). The receptor source for this set is a man aged 18 to 29 who had mild COVID-19 (a few samples of this study predate the infection). Cell type and time point are not known.

The J gene is TRBJ1-1, the V gene TRBV5-1; D possibly corresponds to TRBD1 (6 bases). V lost 4 bases and J lost 0, with 13 bases in between. This CDR3 contains 15 residues. Looked up from germline, CDR1 is SGHRS and CDR2 is YFSETQ. As DNA, the CDR3 is TGCGCCAGCAGCATGTCCGGACAGCTGAACACTGAAGCTTTCTTT. Translation: CASSMSGQLNTEAFF. Filled out from reference TRBV5-1 and TRBJ1-1, the complete variable domain reads KAGVTQTPRYLIKTRGQQVTLSCSPISGHRSVSWYQQTPGQGLQFLFEYFSETQRNKGNFPGRFSGRQFSNSRSEMNVSTLELGDSALYLCASSMSGQLNTEAFFGQGTRLTVV.

This clonotype was counted only a few times. This chain uses TRBV20-1 with TRBJ1-2; a possible D gene is TRBD1 (5 bases). Germline V gene data show CDR1 as DFQATT and CDR2 as SNEGSKA (reference sequence). V was pared by 5 bases and J by 1 base, with 14 bases between. The CDR3 covers 14 residues. For the CDR3, the DNA is TGCAGTGCTCCAAGACGGGGGAGTAACTATGGCTACACCTTC. Its protein is CSAPRRGSNYGYTF.

There are a few counts of this clonotype. The chain recombines TRBV2 with TRBJ2-7; D perhaps matches TRBD2 (6 bases). V was pared by 3 bases and J by 0 bases, with 9 bases between. The CDR3 covers 14 residues. Germline V gene data show CDR1 as SNHLY and CDR2 as FYNNEI. This chain's CDR3 is CASSEEGSSYEQYV. The CDR3 region has the DNA TGTGCCAGCAGTGAGGAGGGAAGCTCCTACGAGCAGTACGTC.

This clonotype was seen at least ten times. The chain employs TRBV7-2 and TRBJ1-5, with D maybe TRBD1 (5 bases). Deletions cut 2 bases from V and 5 bases from J, with 10 bases between. In germline, CDR1 is SGHTA, CDR2 FQGNSA. This CDR3 is 14 amino acids long. In DNA form, the CDR3 reads TGTGCCAGCAGCTTATACGGGGCGGATCAGCCCCAGCATTTT. Protein product: CASSLYGADQPQHF.

This clonotype was detected only a few times. V is TRBV6-5 and J is TRBJ2-1, with 9 nucleotides matching TRBD1. The CDR3 is made up of 16 amino acids. Trimming at V came to 6 bases and at J to 7 bases, leaving 13 bases not matched to a gene. Germline V CDR1 and CDR2: MNHEY, SVGAGI. This CDR3 is CASRPPGTGTFNEQFF. The CDR3 nucleotides are TGTGCCAGCAGACCTCCCGGGACAGGGACCTTTAATGAGCAGTTCTTC.

This chain joins TRBV5-1 and TRBJ1-6; D uncertain. The CDR3 sequence is 14 residues long. Germline CDR1 reads SGHRS; CDR2 reads YFSETQ. V lost 4 bases, J lost 7 bases, and 12 bases lay in between. In DNA form, the CDR3 reads TGCGCCAGCAGCGCCGTAGACGCGAATTCACCCCTCCACTTT. Translated: CASSAVDANSPLHF.

This clonotype was recorded a few times. V usage is TRBV13 and J usage is TRBJ2-4; the D gene could be TRBD1 or TRBD2 (5 bases each). The germline CDR1 and CDR2 sequences are PRHDT and FYEKMQ (reference sequence). The V and J ends lost 7 bases and 6 bases respectively, with 16 bases between them. The CDR3 contains 14 residues. CDR3 sequence reads: CASTPGTVGNIQYF. CDR3 bases: TGTGCCAGCACGCCCGGGACGGTCGGAAACATTCAGTACTTC.

CDR3 amino acids: CASSADQGGYGYTF. The CDR3, as DNA: TGCGCCAGCAGCGCGGACCAGGGGGGGTATGGCTACACCTTC. This rearrangement joins TRBV5-1 to TRBJ1-2, with 7 bases fitting TRBD1. CDR3 length: 14 residues. Trimming cost V 4 bases and J 5 bases; bases outside gene matches: 8. Germline CDR1 reads SGHRS; CDR2 reads YFSETQ.

The V and J genes are TRBV15 and TRBJ1-4, with D possibly TRBD1 on 6 matching bases. V lost 6 bases and J 1 base, leaving 12 bases between the germline ends. The germline V gene encodes CDR1 LNHNV and CDR2 YYDKDF (reference sequence). The CDR3 length is 15 residues. CDR3 amino acids: CATREDRLTNEKLFF. DNA for the CDR3: TGTGCCACCAGGGAAGACAGGCTAACTAATGAAAAACTGTTTTTT.

This CDR3 reads CASSFLPGPKDYNEQFF. CDR3 in DNA: TGTGCCAGCAGTTTCCTGCCGGGACCCAAAGACTACAATGAGCAGTTCTTC. The V gene is TRBV7-3, the J gene TRBJ2-1; D might be TRBD1 or TRBD2, each matching 5 bases. Trimming removed 6 bases from V and 3 bases from J, with 21 bases in between. The CDR3 has 17 amino acids. From germline, CDR1 is SGHTA and CDR2 FQGTGA.

The chain employs TRBV25-1 and TRBJ1-6, with D uncertain. The CDR3 is 17 amino acids. Germline CDR1 is MGHDK and CDR2 is SYGVNS. Trimming stripped 1 base from V and 0 bases from J, with 10 bases between. CDR3 in DNA: TGTGCCAGCAGTGAATCGAACCGTAGCTCCTATAATTCACCCCTCCACTTT. Translating gives CASSESNRSSYNSPLHF. The entire variable domain, with the rest obtained from reference TRBV25-1 and TRBJ1-6, is as follows: EADIYQTPRYLVIGTGKKITLECSQTMGHDKMYWYQQDPGMELHLIHYSYGVNSTEKGDLSSESTVSRIRTEHFPLTLESARPSHTSQYLCASSESNRSSYNSPLHFGNGTRLTVT.

This clonotype appeared a few times. The V gene is TRBV20-1, the J gene TRBJ2-3; D gene uncertain. The germline V and J ends were trimmed by 2 bases and 7 bases, with 10 bases remaining between them. Germline V CDR1 and CDR2: DFQATT, SNEGSKA (reference sequence). This CDR3 contains 12 residues. The CDR3 reads CSARPGLHTQYF. The CDR3, as DNA: TGCAGTGCTAGACCGGGCCTCCATACGCAGTATTTT.

This clonotype was counted a few times. V and J are TRBV5-1 and TRBJ2-5; D is possibly TRBD1 (6 bases). The CDR3 loop spans 12 amino acids. Trimming cost V 7 bases and J 3 bases, with 10 bases left between them. Germline V gene data show CDR1 as SGHRS and CDR2 as YFSETQ. This CDR3 is CASARQEETQYF. The CDR3, as DNA: TGCGCCAGCGCCCGACAGGAAGAGACCCAGTACTTC. The whole variable domain, remainder taken from reference TRBV5-1 and TRBJ2-5, is KAGVTQTPRYLIKTRGQQVTLSCSPISGHRSVSWYQQTPGQGLQFLFEYFSETQRNKGNFPGRFSGRQFSNSRSEMNVSTLELGDSALYLCASARQEETQYFGPGTRLLVL.

This clonotype appeared a few times. The gene calls are TRBV20-1 and TRBJ2-6; D is unresolved. CDR3 length: 13 amino acids. From germline, CDR1 is DFQATT and CDR2 SNEGSKA (reference sequence). V gave up 5 bases and J gave up 0 bases, with 5 bases separating them. The CDR3 bases are TGCAGTGCTCTACCCTCTGGGGCCAACGTCCTGACTTTC. It is translated as CSALPSGANVLTF.

The V gene is TRBV5-1, the J gene TRBJ2-1; no clear D. V lost 4 bases, J lost 0 bases, and 14 bases lay in between. The CDR3 is 16 residues long. Germline-derived CDR1 and CDR2 are SGHRS and YFSETQ. The CDR3 DNA reads as TGCGCCAGCAGCATTCCAACAAGTAGCTCCTACAATGAGCAGTTCTTC. Its translation: CASSIPTSSSYNEQFF.

This clonotype came up many times. The chain employs TRBV5-1 and TRBJ2-1; D is undetermined. The V gene's germline CDR1 is SGHRS and CDR2 YFSETQ. Trimming left V 1 base short and J 8 bases short, with 16 bases between. This CDR3 has 15 amino acids. The CDR3 region has the DNA TGCGCCAGCAGCTTGAGATGGTCAGCCGGCGATGAGCAGTTCTTC. Translated, it gives CASSLRWSAGDEQFF.

The chain combines TRBV28 with TRBJ2-6; 9 nucleotides agree with TRBD1. Looked up from germline, CDR1 is MDHEN and CDR2 is SYDVKM. This CDR3 spans 14 amino acids. V lost 6 bases to trimming and J lost 4 bases; unmatched junction nucleotides: 1. The CDR3: CASRDRGGANVLTF. The DNA for the CDR3 is TGTGCCAGCAGGGACAGGGGAGGGGCCAACGTCCTGACTTTC.

V gene TRBV5-4 combines with J gene TRBJ2-7; 7 nucleotides match TRBD1. The CDR3 is 14 amino acids. V was pared by 5 bases and J by 5 bases, with 10 bases of the junction left unmatched. Germline CDR1 SGHNT, CDR2 YYREEE (reference sequence). In DNA, the CDR3 is TGTGCCAGCAGTATAGACAGGGCTGTCGACGAGCAGTACTTC. The encoded protein is CASSIDRAVDEQYF.